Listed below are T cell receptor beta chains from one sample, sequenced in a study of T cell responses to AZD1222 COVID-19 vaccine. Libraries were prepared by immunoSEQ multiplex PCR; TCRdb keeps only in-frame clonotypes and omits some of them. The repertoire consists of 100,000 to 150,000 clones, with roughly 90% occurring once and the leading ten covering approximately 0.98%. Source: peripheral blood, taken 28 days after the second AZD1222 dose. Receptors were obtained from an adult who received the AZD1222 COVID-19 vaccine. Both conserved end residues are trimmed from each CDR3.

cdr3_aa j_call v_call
ASSQTRGTEAF TRBJ1-1 TRBV3-1/TRBV3-2
ASSLRGSYNEQF TRBJ2-1 TRBV7-3
ASSPDGGWLDTQY TRBJ2-3 TRBV11-3
SVEVRGGTYEQY TRBJ2-7 TRBV29-1
ASSQVGYTEAF TRBJ1-1 TRBV4-1
ASSSGTGTEKLF TRBJ1-4 TRBV18
ASSFGISYEQY TRBJ2-7 TRBV12-3/TRBV12-4
ATLWPGPCVQPQH TRBJ1-5 TRBV24-1
ASSVDTGGYGYT TRBJ1-2 TRBV9
ASTRLGNTGELF TRBJ2-2 TRBV5-1
ASSSPRDRGTMNTEAF TRBJ1-1 TRBV5-1
ASSQPNRGNTEAF TRBJ1-1 TRBV4-2
ASSAPGPRPGGELF TRBJ2-2 TRBV5-4
ASSPTQTYEQY TRBJ2-7 TRBV18
ASSLAAGGDEKLF TRBJ1-4 TRBV5-1
ASSPSESTDTQY TRBJ2-3 TRBV10-1
ASSIGRTSGRVEQF TRBJ2-1 TRBV19
ASSPASVPTDTQY TRBJ2-3 TRBV7-3
ASSLEDRVSQPQH TRBJ1-5 TRBV5-1
ASSPLGVNYGYT TRBJ1-2 TRBV3-1/TRBV3-2